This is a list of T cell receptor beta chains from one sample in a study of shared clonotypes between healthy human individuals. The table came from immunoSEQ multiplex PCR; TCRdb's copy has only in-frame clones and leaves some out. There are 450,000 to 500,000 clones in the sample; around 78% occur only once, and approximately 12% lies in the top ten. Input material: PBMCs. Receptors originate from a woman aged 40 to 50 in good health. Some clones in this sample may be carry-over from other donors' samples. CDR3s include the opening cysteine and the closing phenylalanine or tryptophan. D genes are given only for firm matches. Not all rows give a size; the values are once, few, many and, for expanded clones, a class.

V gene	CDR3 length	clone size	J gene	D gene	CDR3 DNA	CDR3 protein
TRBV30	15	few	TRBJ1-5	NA	TGTGCCTGTGAGGGAGCGGGACGTTCGAATCAGCCCCAGCATTTT	CACEGAGRSNQPQHF
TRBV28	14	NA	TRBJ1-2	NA	TGTGCCAGCGGCTCGTGGGGGGAGGGGTATGGCTACACCTTC	CASGSWGEGYGYTF
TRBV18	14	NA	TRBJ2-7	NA	TGTGCCAGCTCACCAAGGGGACAAGGATACGAGCAGTACTTC	CASSPRGQGYEQYF
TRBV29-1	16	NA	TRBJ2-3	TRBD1	TGCAGCGTCTCTAGAACCGGGACAGGGGACCCAGATACGCAGTATTTT	CSVSRTGTGDPDTQYF
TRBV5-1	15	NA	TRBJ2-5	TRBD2	TGCGCCAGCAGCCCCGGAGGTAGCGGGAGAGAGACCCAGTACTTC	CASSPGGSGRETQYF
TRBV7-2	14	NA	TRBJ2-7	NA	TGTGCCAGCAGCTCGCCCATCAGGGTTGGCGAGCAGTACTTC	CASSSPIRVGEQYF
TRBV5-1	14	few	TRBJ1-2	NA	TGCGCCAGCAGCTTGTGGGGTTCCCTCTATGGCTACACCTTC	CASSLWGSLYGYTF
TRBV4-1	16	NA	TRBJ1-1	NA	TGCGCCAGCAGCCCCGGGGCCGCCGTCTTGAACACTGAAGCTTTCTTT	CASSPGAAVLNTEAFF
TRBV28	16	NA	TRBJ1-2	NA	TGTGCCAGCACCCTGTTTGGGGCCTCCCTTAACTATGGCTACACCTTC	CASTLFGASLNYGYTF
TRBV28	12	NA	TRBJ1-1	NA	TGTGCCAGCAGGCCACCCAACACTGAAGCTTTCTTT	CASRPPNTEAFF
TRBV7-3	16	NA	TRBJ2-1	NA	TGTGCCAGCAGCTTAACTTGGCAGGCTGGGGGGAATGAGCAGTTCTTC	CASSLTWQAGGNEQFF
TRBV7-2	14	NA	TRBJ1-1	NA	TGTGCCAGCACCCCCTCACAGGGTCACACTGAAGCTTTCTTT	CASTPSQGHTEAFF
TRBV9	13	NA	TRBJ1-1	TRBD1	TGTGCCAGCAGCGTGTTCCGGACAGGTGAAGCTTTCTTT	CASSVFRTGEAFF
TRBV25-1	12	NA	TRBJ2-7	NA	TGTGCCAGCACCTCCCCCGGGGGCGAGCAGTACTTC	CASTSPGGEQYF
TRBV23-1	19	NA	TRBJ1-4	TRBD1	TGCGCCAGCAGAGGGGTGACAGGGGCCGATCAGGGAACTAATGAAAAACTGTTTTTT	CASRGVTGADQGTNEKLFF
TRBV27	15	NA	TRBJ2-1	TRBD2	TGTGCCAGCAGTTTATCGGGACTAGCGGACGCTGAGCAGTTCTTC	CASSLSGLADAEQFF
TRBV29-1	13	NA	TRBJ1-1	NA	TGCAGCGTTGTACCCAGGGGTGGCACTGAAGCTTTCTTT	CSVVPRGGTEAFF
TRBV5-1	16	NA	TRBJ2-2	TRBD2	TGCGCCAGCAGCCGGGGACTAGCGGGAGTCACCGGGGAGCTGTTTTTT	CASSRGLAGVTGELFF
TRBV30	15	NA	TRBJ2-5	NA	TGTGCCTGGAGTGTACAGGCCAAGCGACAAGAGACCCAGTACTTC	CAWSVQAKRQETQYF
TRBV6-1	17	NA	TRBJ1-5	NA	TGTGCCAGCAGTGATCATCCGGCAGAGTATAGCAATCAGCCCCAGCATTTT	CASSDHPAEYSNQPQHF
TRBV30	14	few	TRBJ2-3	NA	TGTGCCTGGAGTGTACGGCTAGCAACAGATACGCAGTATTTT	CAWSVRLATDTQYF
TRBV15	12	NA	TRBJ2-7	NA	TGTGCCACCAGCTGGGGTCGGTACGAGCAGTACTTC	CATSWGRYEQYF
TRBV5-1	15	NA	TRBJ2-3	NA	TGCGCCAGCAGCTTTGACCGCTCCGCCACAGATACGCAGTATTTT	CASSFDRSATDTQYF
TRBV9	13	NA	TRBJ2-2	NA	TGTGCCAGCAGCGACCGTGGGGCCGGGGAGCTGTTTTTT	CASSDRGAGELFF
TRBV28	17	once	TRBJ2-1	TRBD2	TGTGCCAGCAGTCCGAGCCGGACTAGCGCCTTTGTGAATGAGCAGTTCTTC	CASSPSRTSAFVNEQFF
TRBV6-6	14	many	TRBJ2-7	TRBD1	TGTGCCAGCAGTTCACAGGGGAGCTCCTACGAGCAGTACTTC	CASSSQGSSYEQYF
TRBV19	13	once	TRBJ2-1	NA	TGTGCCAGCCAGCAAGGCTCCTACAATGAGCAGTTCTTC	CASQQGSYNEQFF
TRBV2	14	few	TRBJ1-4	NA	TGTGCCAGCAGTGTGCGGGGGGGAAATGAAAAACTGTTTTTT	CASSVRGGNEKLFF
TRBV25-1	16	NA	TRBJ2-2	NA	TGTGCCAGCAGTGAACGAGGCAGGGGTTCCGCCGGGGAGCTGTTTTTT	CASSERGRGSAGELFF
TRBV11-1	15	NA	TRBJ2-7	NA	TGTGCCAGCAGCGTCTCGGTGGGGGTCGGCTACGAGCAGTACTTC	CASSVSVGVGYEQYF
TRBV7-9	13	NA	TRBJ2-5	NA	TGTGCCAGCAGCGGCGACTTTGGGGAGACCCAGTACTTC	CASSGDFGETQYF
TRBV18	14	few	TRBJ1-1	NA	TGTGCCAGCTCACCTTCCGTCGTGAACACTGAAGCTTTCTTT	CASSPSVVNTEAFF
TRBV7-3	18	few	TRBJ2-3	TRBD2	TGTGCCAGCAGCTTATTTTTCAATGGGCTAGCGGCCACAGATACGCAGTATTTT	CASSLFFNGLAATDTQYF
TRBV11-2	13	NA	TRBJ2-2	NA	TGTGCCAGCAGCTTAGCGGGGGTCGGGGAGCTGTTTTTT	CASSLAGVGELFF
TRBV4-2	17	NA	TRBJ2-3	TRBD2	TGTGCCAGCAGCCAAGAGTTCCTAGCGGGACGAACAGATACGCAGTATTTT	CASSQEFLAGRTDTQYF
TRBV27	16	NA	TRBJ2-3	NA	TGTGCCAGCAGTTTAGGGGCGATGGGGTTCAGAGATACGCAGTATTTT	CASSLGAMGFRDTQYF
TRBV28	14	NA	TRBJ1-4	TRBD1	TGTGCCAGCAGTTCCGGGACAGTTAATGAAAAACTGTTTTTT	CASSSGTVNEKLFF
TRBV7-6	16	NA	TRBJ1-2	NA	TGTGCCAGCAGCGCCCGTGTCGGACCCGCTAACTATGGCTACACCTTC	CASSARVGPANYGYTF
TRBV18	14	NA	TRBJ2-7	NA	TGTGCCAGCTCATTGTCTCGGGGGTACTACGAGCAGTACTTC	CASSLSRGYYEQYF
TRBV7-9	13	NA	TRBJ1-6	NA	TGTGCCAGCAGCTCTCAGGGGAATTCACCCCTCCACTTT	CASSSQGNSPLHF
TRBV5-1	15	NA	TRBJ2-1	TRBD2	TGCGCCAGCAGCTTGTCGGCGGGAGGGTATTATGAGCAGTTCTTC	CASSLSAGGYYEQFF
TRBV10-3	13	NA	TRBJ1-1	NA	TGTGCCATCGGGCAGGGGCCGGATACTGAAGCTTTCTTT	CAIGQGPDTEAFF
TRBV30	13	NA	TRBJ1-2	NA	TGTGCCTGGAGGACGGACGAGAACTATGGCTACACCTTC	CAWRTDENYGYTF
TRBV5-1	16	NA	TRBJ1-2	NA	TGCGCCAGCAGCGATGGTACCCCAGCATCCGGAGTTGGCTACACCTTC	CASSDGTPASGVGYTF
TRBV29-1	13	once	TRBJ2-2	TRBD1	TGCAGCGTTATCGAGGGGGCGCGTGGGGAGCTGTTTTTT	CSVIEGARGELFF
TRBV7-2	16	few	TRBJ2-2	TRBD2	TGTGCCAGCAGCTCCGGGACTAGCGGGAGCACCGGGGAGCTGTTTTTT	CASSSGTSGSTGELFF
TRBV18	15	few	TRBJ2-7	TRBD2	TGTGCCAGCTCACCATCTGGGGGGGGACCCTACGAGCAGTACTTC	CASSPSGGGPYEQYF
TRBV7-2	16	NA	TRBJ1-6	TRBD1	TGTGCCAGCAGAAACCGGGACAGCTCCTATAATTCACCCCTCCACTTT	CASRNRDSSYNSPLHF
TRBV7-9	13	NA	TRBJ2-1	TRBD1	TGTGCCAGCAGCTTCAGGGGGCAGAGTGAGCAGTTCTTC	CASSFRGQSEQFF
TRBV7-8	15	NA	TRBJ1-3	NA	TGTGCCAGCAGCTCCCTGGCGAGATCCGGAAACACCATATATTTT	CASSSLARSGNTIYF
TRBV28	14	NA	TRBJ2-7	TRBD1	TGTGCCAGCAGCCTGACAGGGAGCTCCTACGAGCAGTACTTC	CASSLTGSSYEQYF
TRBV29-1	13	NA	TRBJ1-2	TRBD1	TGCAGCGTAAAATGGACAGGGGGCGATGGCTACACCTTC	CSVKWTGGDGYTF
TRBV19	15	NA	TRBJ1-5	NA	TGTGCCAGTCACGGACGGCAGGGTCTGTTTCAGCCCCAGCATTTT	CASHGRQGLFQPQHF
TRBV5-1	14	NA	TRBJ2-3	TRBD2	TGCGCCAGCAGACTAGCGGGAAGCACAGATACGCAGTATTTT	CASRLAGSTDTQYF
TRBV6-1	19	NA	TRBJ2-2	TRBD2	TGTGCCAGCAGTGGATCGACTAGCGGGAGGTATTCGAACACCGGGGAGCTGTTTTTT	CASSGSTSGRYSNTGELFF
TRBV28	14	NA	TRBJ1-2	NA	TGTGCCAGCAGTTTATCCGGGGGAGGGGATGGCTACACCTTC	CASSLSGGGDGYTF